The clone carrying this T cell receptor (beta chain) was detected ten times or more. Its specificity is not known. A TCRbeta library incorporating unique molecular identifiers was prepared. Using its own MiXCR run on the PCR reads, TCRdb lists one record per CDR3 protein. Here the sample spans approximately 16,000 distinct CDR3 sequences, 5% to 5.5% being singletons. This record comes from a study of T-cell reconstitution after alpha-beta-depleted transplantation in children. Broader study findings: The origin of alpha-beta T cells about two months after transplant was reportedly several hundred expanded graft clones. For some patients, TCRbeta diversity was high at day 60 because of recipient T cells and thymic progenitors that survived.

V trimming: 7 bases; J trimming: 2 bases; junction bases outside the gene matches: 5. The CDR3 runs 14 residues. Germline V lookup: CDR1 LNHDA, CDR2 SQIVND (reference sequence). Specimen: PBMCs, collected before TCRalphabeta/CD19-depleted stem cell transplant. The J gene is TRBJ2-1, the V gene TRBV19, with 7 bases matching TRBD2. The sequence was obtained from a boy aged 5-17 years with acute lymphoblastic leukemia, due to receive a stem cell transplant. The CDR3 sequence is CASTSGKTYNEQFF. The CDR3 coding sequence is TGTGCCAGTACTAGCGGAAAGACCTACAATGAGCAGTTCTTC.